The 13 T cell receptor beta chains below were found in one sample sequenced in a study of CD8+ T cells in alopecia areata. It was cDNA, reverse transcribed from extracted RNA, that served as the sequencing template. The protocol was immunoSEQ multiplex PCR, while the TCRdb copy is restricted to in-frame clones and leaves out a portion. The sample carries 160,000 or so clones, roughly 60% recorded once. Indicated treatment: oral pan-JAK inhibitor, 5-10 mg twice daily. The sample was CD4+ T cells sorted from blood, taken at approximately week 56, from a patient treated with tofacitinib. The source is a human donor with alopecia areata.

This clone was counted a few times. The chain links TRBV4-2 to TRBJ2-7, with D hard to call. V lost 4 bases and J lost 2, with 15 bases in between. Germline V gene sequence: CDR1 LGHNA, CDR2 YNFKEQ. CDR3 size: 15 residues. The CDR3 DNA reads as TGTGCCAGCAGCCCCTCTCTGGACGGCGCCTACGAGCAGTACTTC. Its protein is CASSPSLDGAYEQYF.

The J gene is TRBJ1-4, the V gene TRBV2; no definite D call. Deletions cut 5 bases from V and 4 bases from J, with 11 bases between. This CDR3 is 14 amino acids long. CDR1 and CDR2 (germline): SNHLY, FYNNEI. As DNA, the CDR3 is TGTGCCAGCAGTCTAGAAGGGATTAATGAAAAACTGTTTTTT. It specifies CASSLEGINEKLFF.

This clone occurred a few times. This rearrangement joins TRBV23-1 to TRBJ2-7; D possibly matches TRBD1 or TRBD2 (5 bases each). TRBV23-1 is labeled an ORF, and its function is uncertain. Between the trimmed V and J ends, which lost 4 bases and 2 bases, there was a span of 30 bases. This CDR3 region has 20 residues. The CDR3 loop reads CASSLAFPSGRRVGPYEQYF. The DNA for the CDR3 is TGCGCCAGCAGTCTCGCTTTTCCCTCGGGACGCAGGGTCGGGCCCTACGAGCAGTACTTC.

CDR3 loop: CASSQEAGGIETQYF. In DNA, the CDR3 is TGTGCCAGCAGCCAAGAGGCGGGGGGAATAGAGACCCAGTACTTC. This chain connects TRBV4-2 to TRBJ2-5, with 8 bases matching TRBD2. The V and J ends lost 0 bases and 4 bases, in that order; junction bases with no gene match: 4. This CDR3 spans 15 amino acids. Germline loops: CDR1 LGHNA, CDR2 YNFKEQ.

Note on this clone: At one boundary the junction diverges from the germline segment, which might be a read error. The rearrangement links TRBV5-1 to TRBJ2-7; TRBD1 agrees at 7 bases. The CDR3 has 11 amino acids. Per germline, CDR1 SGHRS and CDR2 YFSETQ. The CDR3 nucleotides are TGCGCCAGCAGCTTCCGGTTACAGGGGTCCTTC. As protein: CASSFRLQGSF. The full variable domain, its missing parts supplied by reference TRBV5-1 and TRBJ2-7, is KAGVTQTPRYLIKTRGQQVTLSCSPISGHRSVSWYQQTPGQGLQFLFEYFSETQRNKGNFPGRFSGRQFSNSRSEMNVSTLELGDSALYLCASSFRLQGSFGPGTRLTVT.

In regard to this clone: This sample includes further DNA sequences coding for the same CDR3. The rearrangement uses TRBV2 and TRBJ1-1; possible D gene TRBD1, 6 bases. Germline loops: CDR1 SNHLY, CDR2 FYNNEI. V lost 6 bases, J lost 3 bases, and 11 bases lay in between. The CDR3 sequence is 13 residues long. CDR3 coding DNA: TGTGCCAGCAGCCCGGACAGAGACACTGAAGCTTTCTTT. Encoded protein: CASSPDRDTEAFF.

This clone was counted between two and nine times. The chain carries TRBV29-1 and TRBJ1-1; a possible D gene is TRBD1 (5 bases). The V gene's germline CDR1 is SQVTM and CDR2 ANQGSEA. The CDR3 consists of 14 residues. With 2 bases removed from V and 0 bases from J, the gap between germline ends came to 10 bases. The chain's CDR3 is CSVEKGSMNTEAFF. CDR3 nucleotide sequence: TGCAGCGTTGAAAAGGGGTCCATGAACACTGAAGCTTTCTTT.

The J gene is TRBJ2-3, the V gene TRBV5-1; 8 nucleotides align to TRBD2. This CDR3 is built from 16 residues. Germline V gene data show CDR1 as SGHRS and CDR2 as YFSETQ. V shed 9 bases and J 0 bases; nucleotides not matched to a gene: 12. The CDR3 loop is CATRQASGLSTDTQYF. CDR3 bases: TGCGCCACCCGCCAGGCTAGCGGGCTAAGCACAGATACGCAGTATTTT.

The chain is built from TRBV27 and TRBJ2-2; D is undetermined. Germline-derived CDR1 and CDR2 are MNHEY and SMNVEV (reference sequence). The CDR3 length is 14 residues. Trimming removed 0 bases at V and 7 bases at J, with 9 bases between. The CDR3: CASSLSPLGGELFF. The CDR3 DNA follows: TGTGCCAGCAGTTTATCCCCCTTGGGCGGGGAGCTGTTTTTT.

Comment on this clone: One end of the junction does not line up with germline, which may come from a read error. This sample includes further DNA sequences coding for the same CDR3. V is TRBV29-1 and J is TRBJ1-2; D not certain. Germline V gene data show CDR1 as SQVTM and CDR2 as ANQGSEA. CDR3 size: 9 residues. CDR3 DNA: TGCAGCGTGGAAGGAGGCTACACCTTC. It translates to CSVEGGYTF. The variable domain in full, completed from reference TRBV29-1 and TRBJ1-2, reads SAVISQKPSRDICQRGTSLTIQCQVDSQVTMMFWYRQQPGQSLTLIATANQGSEATYESGFVIDKFPISRPNLTFSTLTVSNMSPEDSSIYLCSVEGGYTFGSGTRLTVV.

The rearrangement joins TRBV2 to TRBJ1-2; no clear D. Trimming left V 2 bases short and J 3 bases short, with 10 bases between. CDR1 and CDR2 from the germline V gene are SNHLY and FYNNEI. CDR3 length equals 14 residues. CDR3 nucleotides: TGTGCCAGCAGTGAATCGTCGGGTTACTATGGCTACACCTTC. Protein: CASSESSGYYGYTF.

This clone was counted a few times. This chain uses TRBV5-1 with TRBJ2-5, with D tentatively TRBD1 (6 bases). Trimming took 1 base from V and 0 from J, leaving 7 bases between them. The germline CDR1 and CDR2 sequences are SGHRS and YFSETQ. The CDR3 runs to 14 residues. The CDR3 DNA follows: TGCGCCAGCAGCTTGTGGACAGACCAAGAGACCCAGTACTTC. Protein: CASSLWTDQETQYF. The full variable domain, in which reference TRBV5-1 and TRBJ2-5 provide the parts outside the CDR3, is KAGVTQTPRYLIKTRGQQVTLSCSPISGHRSVSWYQQTPGQGLQFLFEYFSETQRNKGNFPGRFSGRQFSNSRSEMNVSTLELGDSALYLCASSLWTDQETQYFGPGTRLLVL.

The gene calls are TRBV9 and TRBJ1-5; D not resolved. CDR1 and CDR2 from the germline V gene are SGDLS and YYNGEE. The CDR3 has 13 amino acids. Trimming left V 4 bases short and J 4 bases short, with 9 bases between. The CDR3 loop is CASSPFPNQPQHF. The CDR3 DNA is TGTGCCAGCAGCCCCTTCCCTAATCAGCCCCAGCATTTT.